This T cell receptor beta chain was obtained from a study of CD8 T cells in Susac syndrome. Study results and caveats: The number of individuals included in the study's TCR sequencing and HLA analysis was acknowledged as relatively small.

V shed 4 bases and J 13 bases; nucleotides not matched to a gene: 12. Germline V lookup: CDR1 SGDLS, CDR2 YYNGEE. This CDR3 spans 14 amino acids. An amount of RNA that ranged from roughly 0.5 to 1 ug was reverse transcribed with random hexamers. Amplification of TCR beta CDR3 spanned 54 Vbeta and 13 Jbeta via immunoSEQ multiplex PCR. In TCRdb, the immunoSEQ multiplex PCR reads were re-called with MiXCR into one record per CDR3 protein. The table includes about 200,000 distinct CDR3 sequences, roughly 96% detected once. Concerning this clonotype: The antigen is undetermined.

Both CD4+ and CD8+ T cells were negatively isolated, and TEMRA cells underwent FACS enrichment. Material for sequencing was CD4+ T cells from PBMCs. The chain links TRBV9 to TRBJ2-1; 9 bases are shared with TRBD2. This clonotype originated in a human donor with multiple sclerosis. CDR3: CASSPHGTSSRQFF. For the CDR3, the DNA is TGTGCCAGCAGCCCCCATGGGACTAGCAGTCGTCAGTTCTTC.